This T cell receptor beta chain was captured by sequencing in a study of beta chain features in type 1 diabetes. On the study more broadly: Regarding age, gender and cell yields, patients proved similar to healthy donors. Whole-study findings and limits: TCRB CDR3 length was moderately but significantly reduced in all four CD4+ subsets of Type 1 diabetes patients.

About this clone: Its antigen is undetermined.

Expressed TCRB transcripts were sequenced because the isolated RNA had all been reverse transcribed beforehand. Measured with immunoSEQ multiplex PCR; TCRdb has only the in-frame clones, and not every one. The repertoire holds 200,000 to 250,000 clones, approximately 15% seen once, with 0.015% to 0.02% in the top ten. The receptor was derived from a young man with type 1 diabetes. Sequenced input: naive CD4+ T cells from blood.

CDR3 amino acids: CASSPAGASLTDTQYF. Written as DNA, the CDR3 is TGTGCCAGTAGTCCTGCGGGCGCCAGCCTCACAGATACGCAGTATTTT. The chain joins TRBV19 to TRBJ2-3, with D possibly TRBD2 on 5 matching bases. Germline assignment: CDR1 LNHDA and CDR2 SQIVND (reference sequence). The CDR3 has 16 residues. V shed 5 bases and J shed 2 bases, with 17 bases lying between them.